Presented here are 7 T cell receptor beta chains from one specimen sequenced in a study of T cells in localized non-small cell lung cancer. Here immunoSEQ multiplex PCR was the method, and the copy in TCRdb shows in-frame clones only, minus some. The sample holds nearly 3,500 clones, 15% to 20% seen once. Sequences were derived from lung tumor tissue, sampled before any cancer treatment. The origin of the receptors is a woman aged 35-75 years with stage III squamous cell lung carcinoma.

This clone is categorized as medium-sized. V is TRBV9 and J is TRBJ2-7; 9 bases line up with TRBD2. V shed 4 bases, J shed 0 bases, and the junction held 5 bases outside the gene matches. CDR3 length: 15 residues. Germline CDR1 reads SGDLS; CDR2 reads YYNGEE. CDR3 nucleotides: TGTGCCAGCAGCCTTACGGGACTAGCCTCCTACGAGCAGTACTTC. Amino acid sequence: CASSLTGLASYEQYF.

In this sample, this clone turned up a few times. This chain connects TRBV6-8 to TRBJ1-1; maybe TRBD1 (6 bases). Trimming shortened V by 8 bases and J by 4 bases, and 11 bases separated the two germline ends. This CDR3 comprises 12 residues. Germline V lookup: CDR1 MNHGY, CDR2 SAAAGT. CDR3 sequence reads: CASAPQGTEAFF. The CDR3 DNA follows: TGTGCCAGCGCCCCACAGGGCACTGAAGCTTTCTTT.

This clone appeared many times. The CDR3 bases are TGTGCCAGCAGCTTAGGACAGTTTCCCTATGAGCAGTTCTTC. Translation gives CASSLGQFPYEQFF. The rearrangement links TRBV11-3 to TRBJ2-1; a weak D match, TRBD1 (5 bases). The CDR3 consists of 14 residues. V was shortened by 1 base and J by 8 bases, with 12 bases between the two germline ends. The germline V gene has CDR1 SGHNT and CDR2 YENEEA.

V gene TRBV18 combines with J gene TRBJ1-2; D is uncertain. Germline V gives CDR1 KGHSH, CDR2 LQKENI. Trimming removed 2 bases from V and 2 bases from J, with 12 bases in between. This CDR3 has 15 residues. The CDR3 region has the DNA TGTGCCAGCTCACCAGGGCCGGACGCCAACTATGGCTACACCTTC. The encoded protein is CASSPGPDANYGYTF.

This chain joins TRBV18 and TRBJ1-1; 8 bases fit TRBD1. J was trimmed by 6 bases and V by 0 bases; bases with no gene match: 9. The CDR3 loop spans 16 amino acids. The V gene's germline CDR1 is KGHSH and CDR2 LQKENI. The CDR3 reads CASSPPQTGERAEAFF. The CDR3 bases are TGTGCCAGCTCACCACCGCAGACAGGGGAAAGGGCTGAAGCTTTCTTT. The entire variable domain, with the rest obtained from reference TRBV18 and TRBJ1-1, is as follows: NAGVMQNPRHLVRRRGQEARLRCSPMKGHSHVYWYRQLPEEGLKFMVYLQKENIIDESGMPKERFSAEFPKEGPSILRIQQVVRGDSAAYFCASSPPQTGERAEAFFGQGTRLTVV.

The V call is TRBV23-1, the J call TRBJ1-1; D possibly corresponds to TRBD1 (6 bases). TRBV23-1 is identified as an open reading frame with a role that is uncertain. CDR3 length: 13 amino acids. Trimming removed 8 bases from V and 0 bases from J, with 10 bases in between. In nucleotides, the CDR3 is TGCGCCAGCTCGAGGGGGTTGAACACTGAAGCTTTCTTT. Translation gives CASSRGLNTEAFF.

This clone was seen a handful of times. V is TRBV11-3 and J is TRBJ1-2; D is uncertain. The V end was cut by 5 bases, the J end by 3 bases, with 16 bases between. The length of the CDR3 is 15 residues. In germline, CDR1 is SGHNT, CDR2 YENEEA. The CDR3 loop reads CASSPDGEPDYGYTF. Here the CDR3 DNA reads TGTGCCAGCAGCCCCGACGGGGAACCCGACTATGGCTACACCTTC.